The rows below give T cell receptor beta chains drawn from one sample of a study of Ad26.COV2.S vaccination and SARS-CoV-2 variants. Using immunoSEQ multiplex PCR, the repertoire was profiled, and TCRdb retains in-frame clones only, with some absent. The sample includes about 680,000 clones, approximately 88% seen only once; the top ten take approximately 1.5%. The sample consisted of peripheral blood, taken in a trial of Ad26.COV2.S vaccine versus placebo. The receptors here all came from a person between 18 and 60 years old who received the Ad26.COV2.S COVID-19 vaccine or a placebo. CDR3s include the opening cysteine and the closing phenylalanine or tryptophan.

TRBV9	TRBJ1-2	CASNANSGYYGYTF
TRBV30	TRBJ1-1	CAWSVSSEAFF
TRBV7-9	TRBJ1-1	CASSFWGNTEAFF
TRBV30	TRBJ2-7	CAWSGQTYEQYF
TRBV11-3	TRBJ2-3	CASSSRTSGGSDTQYF
TRBV6-5	TRBJ2-7	CASSYSPSAPYEQYF
TRBV5-6	TRBJ2-2	CASSLVTVGGTGELFF
TRBV5-1	TRBJ2-1	CASSGRPLAANDEQFF
TRBV24-1	TRBJ1-2	CATSDPGQTYGYTF
TRBV25-1	TRBJ2-2	CASSELMANGELFF
TRBV5-1	TRBJ2-7	CASSASGIYEQYF
TRBV5-1	TRBJ2-5	CASTPGLLAGGLPRNAQETQYF
TRBV7-2	TRBJ1-3	CASSGDRSSGNTIYF
TRBV7-3	TRBJ1-1	CASSCEAFF
TRBV4-2	TRBJ1-1	CASSQEFAGNSEAFF
TRBV19	TRBJ1-4	CASSRGQGSEKLFF
TRBV5-1	TRBJ2-7	CASSLQGSDYEQYF
TRBV7-8	TRBJ1-1	CASSPDREAFF
TRBV29-1	TRBJ1-2	CSVEGDHGYTF
TRBV7-2	TRBJ2-2	CASSLVAPNTGELFF
TRBV29-1	TRBJ1-1	CSVVFGTGGKTEAFF
TRBV3-1/TRBV3-2	TRBJ1-1	CASSQEGFLNTEAFF
TRBV28	TRBJ2-7	CASSYSQAYEQYF
TRBV11-2	TRBJ1-1	CASSLVRANTEAFF
TRBV5-1	TRBJ1-4	CASSLDSGRNEKLFF
TRBV19	TRBJ2-1	CASSIDFLRGNEQFF
TRBV30	TRBJ1-1	CAWIKTGSVEAFF
TRBV7-9	TRBJ2-1	CASSTLAGGYNEQFF